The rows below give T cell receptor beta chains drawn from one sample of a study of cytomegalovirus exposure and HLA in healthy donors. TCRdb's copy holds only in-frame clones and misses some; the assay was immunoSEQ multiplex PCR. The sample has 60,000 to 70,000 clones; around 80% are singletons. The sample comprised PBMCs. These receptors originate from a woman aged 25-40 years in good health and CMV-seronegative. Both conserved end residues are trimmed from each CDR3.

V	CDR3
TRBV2	ASSGLTYNEQF
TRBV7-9	ASSSTQGALTEAF
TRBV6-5	ASSYGGVNTEAF
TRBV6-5	ASSSRQGPNTGELF
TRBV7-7	ASSLGLAGDQETQY
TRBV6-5	ASSKRTSGYNEQF
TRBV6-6	ASSYGSTEAF
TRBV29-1	SVLEGAF
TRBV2	ASRGGQPQH
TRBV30	AWSVGSLAGNQETQY
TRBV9	ASSAGTEGGYT
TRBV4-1	ASSFYPRGRNTEAF
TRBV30	AWGGTGGDGYT
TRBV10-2	ASSQDRSINQPQH
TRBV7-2	ASSLVGGTGNQPQH
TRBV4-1	ASSHTPGGAATNEKLF
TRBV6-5	ASTSDDYNEQF